The TCR beta chain under discussion was sequenced for a study of graft-versus-host responses after intestinal transplantation. Study-level background: Anti-thymocyte globulin induction, then tacrolimus and steroids for two to four years, went to all recipients.

The assay was immunoSEQ multiplex PCR, and TCRdb's table has in-frame clones only and misses some. Of 5,500 or so clones listed, approximately 24% are singletons. This CDR3 contains 16 residues. The trim removed 6 bases at V and 6 bases at J, leaving 13 bases unmatched. CDR1 is MDHEN and CDR2 is SYDVKM in the germline V gene. Study results and caveats: The marrow of recipients harbored GvH clones, and ileum or blood showed some of them first. Maximum circulating GvH clone levels tracked with early post-transplant HvG decreases. Allograft graft-versus-host to host-versus-graft clonal ratios ran high in patients with graft-donor T cell macrochimerism.

By proportion, this clone is medium-sized (0.01 to 0.1%). The material sequenced was alloreactive CD4+ T cells from a mixed lymphocyte reaction culture, taken before transplantation. Subset of the sample: CFSE-low proliferating T cells sorted from roughly six-day pre-transplant mixed lymphocyte reaction (GvH or HvG direction). The rearrangement uses TRBV28 and TRBJ1-5; 8 bases are shared with TRBD1. The source is a human patient who was an organ donor for intestinal transplantation. In nucleotides, the CDR3 is TGTGCCAGCAGCCTAGTTAGGACAGGGCTCGCTCAGCCCCAGCATTTT. It encodes CASSLVRTGLAQPQHF.